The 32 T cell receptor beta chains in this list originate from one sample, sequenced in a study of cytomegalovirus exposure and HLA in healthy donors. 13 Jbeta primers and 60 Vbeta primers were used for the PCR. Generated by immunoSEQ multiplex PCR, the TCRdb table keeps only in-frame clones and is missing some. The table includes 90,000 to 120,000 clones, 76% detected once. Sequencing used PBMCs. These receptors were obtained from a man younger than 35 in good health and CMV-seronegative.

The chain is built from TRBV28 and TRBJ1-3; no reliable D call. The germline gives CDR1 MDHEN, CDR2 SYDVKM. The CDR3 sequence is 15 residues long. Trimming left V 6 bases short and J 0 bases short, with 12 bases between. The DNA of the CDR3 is TGTGCCAGCAGCTCCCTCCGCGGCTCTGGAAACACCATATATTTT. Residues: CASSSLRGSGNTIYF.

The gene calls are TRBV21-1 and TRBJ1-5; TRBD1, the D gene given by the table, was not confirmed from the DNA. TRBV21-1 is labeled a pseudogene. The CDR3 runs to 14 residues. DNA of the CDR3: TGTGCCAGCAAGAGGGGACAGCAAAATCAGCCCCAGCATTTT. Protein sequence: CASKRGQQNQPQHF.

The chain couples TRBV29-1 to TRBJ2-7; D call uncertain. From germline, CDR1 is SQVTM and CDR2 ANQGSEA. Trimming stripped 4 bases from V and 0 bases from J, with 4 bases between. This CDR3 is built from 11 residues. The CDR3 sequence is CSVGRSYEQYF. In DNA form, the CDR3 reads TGCAGCGTTGGTCGCTCCTACGAGCAGTACTTC.

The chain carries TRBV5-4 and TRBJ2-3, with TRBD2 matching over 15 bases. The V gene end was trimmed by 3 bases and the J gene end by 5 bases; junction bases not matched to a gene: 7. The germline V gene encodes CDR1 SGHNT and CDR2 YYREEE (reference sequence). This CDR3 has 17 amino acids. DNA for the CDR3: TGTGCCAGCAGCTCCCGGGGACTAGCGGGGGGAAAAGATACGCAGTATTTT. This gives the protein CASSSRGLAGGKDTQYF.

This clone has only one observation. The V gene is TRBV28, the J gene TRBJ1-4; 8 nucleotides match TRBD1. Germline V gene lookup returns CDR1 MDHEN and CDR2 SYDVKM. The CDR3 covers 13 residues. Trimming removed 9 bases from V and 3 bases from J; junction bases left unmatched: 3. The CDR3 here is CASQGAANEKLFF. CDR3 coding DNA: TGTGCCAGTCAGGGGGCTGCTAATGAAAAACTGTTTTTT.

CDR3 residues: CASSQDNDIYGEKLFF. In DNA, the CDR3 is TGTGCCAGCAGCCAAGATAATGACATCTACGGTGAAAAACTGTTTTTT. The rearrangement joins TRBV4-2 to TRBJ1-4; D gene ambiguous. The CDR3 consists of 16 residues. The V end lost 0 bases, the J end lost 7 bases, and 15 bases lay between the germline ends. Germline V CDR1 and CDR2: LGHNA, YNFKEQ.

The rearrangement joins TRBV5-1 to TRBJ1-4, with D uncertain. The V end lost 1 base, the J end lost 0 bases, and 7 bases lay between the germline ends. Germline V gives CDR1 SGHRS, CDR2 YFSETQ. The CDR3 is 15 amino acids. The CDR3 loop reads CASSLSLATNEKLFF. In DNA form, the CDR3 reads TGCGCCAGCAGCTTGTCACTTGCAACTAATGAAAAACTGTTTTTT. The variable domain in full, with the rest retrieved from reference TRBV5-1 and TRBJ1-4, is KAGVTQTPRYLIKTRGQQVTLSCSPISGHRSVSWYQQTPGQGLQFLFEYFSETQRNKGNFPGRFSGRQFSNSRSEMNVSTLELGDSALYLCASSLSLATNEKLFFGSGTQLSVL.

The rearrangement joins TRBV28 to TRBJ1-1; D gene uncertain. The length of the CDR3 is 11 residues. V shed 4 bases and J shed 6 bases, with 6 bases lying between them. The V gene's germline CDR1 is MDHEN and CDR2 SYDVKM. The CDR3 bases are TGTGCCAGCAGTTCCCTCCCTGAAGCTTTCTTT. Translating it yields CASSSLPEAFF.

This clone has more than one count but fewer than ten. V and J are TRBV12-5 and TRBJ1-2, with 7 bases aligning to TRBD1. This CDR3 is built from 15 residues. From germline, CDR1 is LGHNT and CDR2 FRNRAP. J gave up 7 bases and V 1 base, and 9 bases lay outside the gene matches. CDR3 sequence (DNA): TGTGCTAGTGGTTTGGGCCAGGGGGTCGGACGTGGCTACACCTTC. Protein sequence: CASGLGQGVGRGYTF.

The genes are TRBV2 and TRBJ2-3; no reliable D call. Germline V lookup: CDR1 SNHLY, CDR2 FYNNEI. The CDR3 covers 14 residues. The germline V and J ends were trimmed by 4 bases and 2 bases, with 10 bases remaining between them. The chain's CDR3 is CASSGLEYTDTQYF. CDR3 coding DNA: TGTGCCAGCAGTGGGCTAGAATACACAGATACGCAGTATTTT.

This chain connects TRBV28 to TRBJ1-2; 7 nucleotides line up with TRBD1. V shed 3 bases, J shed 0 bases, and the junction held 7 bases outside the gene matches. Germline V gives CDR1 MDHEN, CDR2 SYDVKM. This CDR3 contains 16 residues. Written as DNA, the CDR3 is TGTGCCAGCAGTTTGTCAGACAGGGTTTCTAACTATGGCTACACCTTC. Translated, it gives CASSLSDRVSNYGYTF.

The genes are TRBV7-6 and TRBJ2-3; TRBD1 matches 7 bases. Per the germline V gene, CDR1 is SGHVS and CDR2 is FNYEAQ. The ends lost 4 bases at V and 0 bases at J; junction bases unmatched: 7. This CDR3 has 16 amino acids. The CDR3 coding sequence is TGTGCCAGCAGCTACCGACAGGGCAAAAGCACAGATACGCAGTATTTT. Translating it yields CASSYRQGKSTDTQYF.

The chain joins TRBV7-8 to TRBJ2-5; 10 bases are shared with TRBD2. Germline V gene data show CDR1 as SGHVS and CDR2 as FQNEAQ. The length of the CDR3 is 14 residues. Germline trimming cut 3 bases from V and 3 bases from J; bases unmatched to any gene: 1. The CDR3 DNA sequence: TGTGCCAGCAGCTTCCTAGCGGGGGAAGAGACCCAGTACTTC. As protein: CASSFLAGEETQYF.

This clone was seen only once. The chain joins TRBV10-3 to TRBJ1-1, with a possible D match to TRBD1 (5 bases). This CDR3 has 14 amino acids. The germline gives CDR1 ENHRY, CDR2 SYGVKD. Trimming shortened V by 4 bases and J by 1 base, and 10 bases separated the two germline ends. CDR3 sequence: CAISARVGNTEAFF. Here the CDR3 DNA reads TGTGCCATCAGTGCCAGGGTGGGGAACACTGAAGCTTTCTTT.

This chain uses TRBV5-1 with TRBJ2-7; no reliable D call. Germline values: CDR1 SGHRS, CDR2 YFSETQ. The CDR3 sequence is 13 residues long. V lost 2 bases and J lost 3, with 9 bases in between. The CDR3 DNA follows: TGCGCCAGCAGCTTACAGTCCTTCTACGAGCAGTACTTC. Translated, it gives CASSLQSFYEQYF. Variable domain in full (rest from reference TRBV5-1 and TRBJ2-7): KAGVTQTPRYLIKTRGQQVTLSCSPISGHRSVSWYQQTPGQGLQFLFEYFSETQRNKGNFPGRFSGRQFSNSRSEMNVSTLELGDSALYLCASSLQSFYEQYFGPGTRLTVT.

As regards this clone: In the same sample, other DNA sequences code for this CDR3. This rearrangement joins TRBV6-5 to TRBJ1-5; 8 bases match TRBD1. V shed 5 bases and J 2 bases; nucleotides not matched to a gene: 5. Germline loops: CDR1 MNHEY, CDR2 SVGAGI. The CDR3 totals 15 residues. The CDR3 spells CASSPGTGGNQPQHF. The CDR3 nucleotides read TGTGCCAGCAGTCCGGGGACAGGAGGCAATCAGCCCCAGCATTTT.

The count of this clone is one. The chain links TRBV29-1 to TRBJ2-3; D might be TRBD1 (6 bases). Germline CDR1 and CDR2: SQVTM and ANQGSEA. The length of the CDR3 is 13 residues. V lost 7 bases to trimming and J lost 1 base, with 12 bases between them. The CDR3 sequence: CSETGLGTDTQYF. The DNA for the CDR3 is TGCAGCGAAACAGGGTTGGGCACAGATACGCAGTATTTT.

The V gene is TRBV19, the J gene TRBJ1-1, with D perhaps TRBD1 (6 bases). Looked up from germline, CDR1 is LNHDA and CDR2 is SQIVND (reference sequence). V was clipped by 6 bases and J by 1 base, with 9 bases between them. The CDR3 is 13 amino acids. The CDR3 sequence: CASRDRPNTEAFF. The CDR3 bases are TGTGCCAGTAGGGACAGACCGAACACTGAAGCTTTCTTT.

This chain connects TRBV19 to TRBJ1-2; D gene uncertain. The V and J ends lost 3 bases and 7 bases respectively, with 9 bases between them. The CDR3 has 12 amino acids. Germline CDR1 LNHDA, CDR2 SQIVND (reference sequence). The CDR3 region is CASSIVTGGYTF. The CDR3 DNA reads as TGTGCCAGTAGTATTGTTACGGGTGGCTACACCTTC.

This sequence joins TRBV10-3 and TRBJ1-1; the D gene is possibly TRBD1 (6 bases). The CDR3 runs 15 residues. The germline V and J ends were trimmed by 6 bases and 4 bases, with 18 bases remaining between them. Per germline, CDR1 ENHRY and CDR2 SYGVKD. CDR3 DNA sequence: TGTGCCATCAGGTTGGACAGTTTCCGCGGCACTGAAGCTTTCTTT. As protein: CAIRLDSFRGTEAFF.

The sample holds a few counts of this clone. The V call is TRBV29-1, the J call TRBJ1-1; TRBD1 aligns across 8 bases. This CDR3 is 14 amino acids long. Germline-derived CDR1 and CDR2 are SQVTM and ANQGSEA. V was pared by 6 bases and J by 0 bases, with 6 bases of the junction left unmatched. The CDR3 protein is CSVGTGGLNTEAFF. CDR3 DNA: TGCAGCGTAGGGACAGGAGGTTTGAACACTGAAGCTTTCTTT.

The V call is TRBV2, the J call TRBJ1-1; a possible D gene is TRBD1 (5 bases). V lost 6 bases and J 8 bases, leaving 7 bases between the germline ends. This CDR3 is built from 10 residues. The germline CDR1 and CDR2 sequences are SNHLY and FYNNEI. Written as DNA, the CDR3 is TGTGCCAGCAGGGGGGGGGAAGCTTTCTTT. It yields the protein CASRGGEAFF. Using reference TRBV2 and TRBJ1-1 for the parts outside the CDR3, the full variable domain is EPEVTQTPSHQVTQMGQEVILRCVPISNHLYFYWYRQILGQKVEFLVSFYNNEISEKSEIFDDQFSVERPDGSNFTLKIRSTKLEDSAMYFCASRGGEAFFGQGTRLTVV.

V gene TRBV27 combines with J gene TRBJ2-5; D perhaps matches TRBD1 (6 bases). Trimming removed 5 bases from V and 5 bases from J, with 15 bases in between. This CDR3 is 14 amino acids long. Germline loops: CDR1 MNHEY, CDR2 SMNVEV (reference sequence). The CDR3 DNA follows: TGTGCCAGCAGTCCCCGGACAGTAGGGGAGACCCAGTACTTC. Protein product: CASSPRTVGETQYF.

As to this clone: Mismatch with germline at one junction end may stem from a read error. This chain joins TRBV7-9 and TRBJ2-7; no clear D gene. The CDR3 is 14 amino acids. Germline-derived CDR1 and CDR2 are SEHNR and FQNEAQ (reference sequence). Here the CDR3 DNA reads TGTTCCAGCAGCTTAGCACAGAGAACCTACGAGCAGTACTTC. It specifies CSSSLAQRTYEQYF.

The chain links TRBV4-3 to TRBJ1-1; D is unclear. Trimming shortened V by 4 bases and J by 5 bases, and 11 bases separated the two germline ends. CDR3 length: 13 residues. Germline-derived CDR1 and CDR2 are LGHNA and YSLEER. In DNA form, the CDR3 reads TGCGCCAGCAGCCTTAGAGAGGGAACTGAAGCTTTCTTT. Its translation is CASSLREGTEAFF.

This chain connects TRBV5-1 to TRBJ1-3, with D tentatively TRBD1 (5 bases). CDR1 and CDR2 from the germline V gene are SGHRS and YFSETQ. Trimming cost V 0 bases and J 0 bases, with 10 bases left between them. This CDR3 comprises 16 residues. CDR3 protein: CASSLVGGTSGNTIYF. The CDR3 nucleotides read TGCGCCAGCAGCTTGGTGGGGGGAACCTCTGGAAACACCATATATTTT.

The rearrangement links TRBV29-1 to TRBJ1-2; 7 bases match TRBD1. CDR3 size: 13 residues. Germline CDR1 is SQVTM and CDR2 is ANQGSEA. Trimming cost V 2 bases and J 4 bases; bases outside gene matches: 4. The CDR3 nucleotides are TGCAGCGTTGAAACCGGGACAGCCTATGGCTACACCTTC. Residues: CSVETGTAYGYTF.

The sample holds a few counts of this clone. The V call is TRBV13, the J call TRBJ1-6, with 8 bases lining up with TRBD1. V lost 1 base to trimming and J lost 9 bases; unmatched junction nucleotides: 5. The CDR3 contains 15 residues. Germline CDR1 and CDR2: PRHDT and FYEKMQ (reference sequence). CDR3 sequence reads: CASSLDQGAGSPLHF. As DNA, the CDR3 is TGTGCCAGCAGCTTAGATCAGGGGGCAGGTTCACCCCTCCACTTT.

The CDR3 here is CASGSGQRLYGYTF. The CDR3 coding sequence is TGTGCTAGTGGTTCCGGACAGCGCCTCTATGGCTACACCTTC. J is TRBJ1-2 and V is TRBV12-5; possibly TRBD1 for D (6 bases). V lost 4 bases to trimming and J lost 4 bases, with 13 bases between them. Germline CDR1 is LGHNT and CDR2 is FRNRAP. This CDR3 spans 14 amino acids.

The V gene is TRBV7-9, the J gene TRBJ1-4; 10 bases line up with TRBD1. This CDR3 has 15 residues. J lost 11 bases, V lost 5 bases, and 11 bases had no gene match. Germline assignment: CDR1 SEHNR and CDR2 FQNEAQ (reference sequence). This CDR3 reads CASSILGQGRRKLFF. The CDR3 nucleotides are TGTGCCAGCAGCATATTGGGACAGGGGAGGAGGAAACTGTTTTTT.

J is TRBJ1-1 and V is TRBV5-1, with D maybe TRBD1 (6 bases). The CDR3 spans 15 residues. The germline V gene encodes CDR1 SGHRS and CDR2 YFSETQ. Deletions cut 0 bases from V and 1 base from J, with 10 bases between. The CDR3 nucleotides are TGCGCCAGCAGCTTGGAGGGCAGGGGGAACACTGAAGCTTTCTTT. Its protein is CASSLEGRGNTEAFF. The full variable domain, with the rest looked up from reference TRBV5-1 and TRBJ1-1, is KAGVTQTPRYLIKTRGQQVTLSCSPISGHRSVSWYQQTPGQGLQFLFEYFSETQRNKGNFPGRFSGRQFSNSRSEMNVSTLELGDSALYLCASSLEGRGNTEAFFGQGTRLTVV.

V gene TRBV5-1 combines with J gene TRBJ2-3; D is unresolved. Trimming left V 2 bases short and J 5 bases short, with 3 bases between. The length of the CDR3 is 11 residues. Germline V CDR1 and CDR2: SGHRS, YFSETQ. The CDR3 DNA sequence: TGCGCCAGCAGCTTCGTAGATACGCAGTATTTT. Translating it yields CASSFVDTQYF.